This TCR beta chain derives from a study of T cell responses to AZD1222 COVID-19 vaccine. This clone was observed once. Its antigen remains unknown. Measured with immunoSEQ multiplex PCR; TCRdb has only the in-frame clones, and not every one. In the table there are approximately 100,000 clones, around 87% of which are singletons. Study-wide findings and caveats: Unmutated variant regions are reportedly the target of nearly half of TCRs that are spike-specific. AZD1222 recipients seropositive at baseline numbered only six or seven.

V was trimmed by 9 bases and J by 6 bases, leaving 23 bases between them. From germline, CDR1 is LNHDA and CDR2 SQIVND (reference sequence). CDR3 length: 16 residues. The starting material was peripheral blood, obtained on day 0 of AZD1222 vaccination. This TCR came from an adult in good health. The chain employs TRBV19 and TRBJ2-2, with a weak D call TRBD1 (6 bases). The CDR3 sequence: CASTEGTIWGAGELFF. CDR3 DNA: TGTGCCAGCACCGAGGGGACAATCTGGGGCGCCGGGGAGCTGTTTTTT.